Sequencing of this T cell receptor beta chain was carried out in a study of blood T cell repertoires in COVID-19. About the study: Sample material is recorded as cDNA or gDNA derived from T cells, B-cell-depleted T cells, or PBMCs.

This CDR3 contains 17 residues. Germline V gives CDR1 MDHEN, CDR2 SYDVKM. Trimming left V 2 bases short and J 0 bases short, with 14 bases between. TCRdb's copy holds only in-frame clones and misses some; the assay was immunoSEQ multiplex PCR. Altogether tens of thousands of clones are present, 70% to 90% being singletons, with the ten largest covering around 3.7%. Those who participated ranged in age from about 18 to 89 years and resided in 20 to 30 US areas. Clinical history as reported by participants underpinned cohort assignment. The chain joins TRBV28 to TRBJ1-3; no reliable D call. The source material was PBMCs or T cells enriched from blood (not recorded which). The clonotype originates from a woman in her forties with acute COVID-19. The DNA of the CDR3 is TGTGCCAGCAGTTTAACCTTGGGCAGCCCCTCTGGAAACACCATATATTTT. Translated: CASSLTLGSPSGNTIYF.